This TCR beta chain was found in a study of T cell changes during pregnancy in multiple sclerosis. Looked up from germline, CDR1 is LNHDA and CDR2 is SQIVND (reference sequence). After removal of 1 base from V and 1 base from J, the junction contained 6 bases not matched to a gene. The CDR3 loop spans 18 amino acids. The data were produced by immunoSEQ multiplex PCR, yet TCRdb's version contains in-frame clones alone and is incomplete. Seen here are 90,000 to 95,000 clones, just under 95% observed once, and the top ten hold around 4.5%. The material was peripheral blood, obtained in the first trimester of pregnancy. The receptor was isolated from a female donor with multiple sclerosis, enrolled in a pregnancy study. The rearrangement uses TRBV19 and TRBJ2-7; 14 bases are shared with TRBD2. The CDR3 DNA sequence: TGTGCCAGTAGTATAGCTCCGGGACTAGCGGGGGAGTCCTACGAGCAGTACTTC. This translates into CASSIAPGLAGESYEQYF. Complete variable domain (other parts from reference TRBV19 and TRBJ2-7): DGGITQSPKYLFRKEGQNVTLSCEQNLNHDAMYWYRQDPGQGLRLIYYSQIVNDFQKGDIAEGYSVSREKKESFPLTVTSAQKNPTAFYLCASSIAPGLAGESYEQYFGPGTRLTVT.